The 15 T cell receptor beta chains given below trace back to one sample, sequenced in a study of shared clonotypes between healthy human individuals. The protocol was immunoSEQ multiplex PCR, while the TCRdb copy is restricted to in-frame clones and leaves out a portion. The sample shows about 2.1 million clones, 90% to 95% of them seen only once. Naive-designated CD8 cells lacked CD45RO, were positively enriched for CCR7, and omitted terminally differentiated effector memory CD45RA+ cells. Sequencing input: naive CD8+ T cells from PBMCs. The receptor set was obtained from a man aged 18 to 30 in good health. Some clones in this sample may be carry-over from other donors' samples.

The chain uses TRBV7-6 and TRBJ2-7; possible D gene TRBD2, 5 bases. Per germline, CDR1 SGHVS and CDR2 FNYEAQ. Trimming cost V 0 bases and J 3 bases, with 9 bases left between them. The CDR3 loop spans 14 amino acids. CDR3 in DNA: TGTGCCAGCAGCTTAGCAGAGGGTCTCTACGAGCAGTACTTC. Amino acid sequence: CASSLAEGLYEQYF. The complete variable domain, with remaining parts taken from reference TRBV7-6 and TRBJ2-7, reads GAGVSQSPRYKVTKRGQDVALRCDPISGHVSLYWYRQALGQGPEFLTYFNYEAQQDKSGLPNDRFSAERPEGSISTLTIQRTEQRDSAMYRCASSLAEGLYEQYFGPGTRLTVT.

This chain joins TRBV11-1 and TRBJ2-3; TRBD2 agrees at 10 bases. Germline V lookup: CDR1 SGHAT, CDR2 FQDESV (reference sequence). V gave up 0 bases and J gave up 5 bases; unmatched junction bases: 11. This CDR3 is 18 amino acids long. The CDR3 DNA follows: TGTGCCAGCAGCTTAGCGCGCGGGACTAGCGTCCCTAGAGATACGCAGTATTTT. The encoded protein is CASSLARGTSVPRDTQYF.

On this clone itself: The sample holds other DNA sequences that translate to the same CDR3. CDR3 nucleotide sequence: TGTGCCAGCAGTTTAAGTCTTGGCGCCTACGAGCAGTACTTC. It specifies CASSLSLGAYEQYF. The chain employs TRBV27 and TRBJ2-7; D gene uncertain. CDR1 and CDR2 (germline): MNHEY, SMNVEV (reference sequence). There are 14 residues in the CDR3. V was clipped by 2 bases and J by 2 bases, with 10 bases between them.

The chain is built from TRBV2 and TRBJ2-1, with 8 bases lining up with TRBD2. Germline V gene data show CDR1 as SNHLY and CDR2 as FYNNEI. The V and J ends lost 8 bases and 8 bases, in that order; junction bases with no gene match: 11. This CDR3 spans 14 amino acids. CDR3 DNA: TGTGCCAGCCTATATAGCGGGGCGGGCGATGAGCAGTTCTTC. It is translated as CASLYSGAGDEQFF.

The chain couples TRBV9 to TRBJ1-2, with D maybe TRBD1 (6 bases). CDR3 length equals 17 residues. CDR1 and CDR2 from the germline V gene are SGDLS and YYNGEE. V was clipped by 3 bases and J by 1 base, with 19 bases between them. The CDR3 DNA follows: TGTGCCAGCAGCGGACGACAGGACCTAAGGCTTAACTATGGCTACACCTTC. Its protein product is CASSGRQDLRLNYGYTF. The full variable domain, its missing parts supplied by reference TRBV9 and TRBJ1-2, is DSGVTQTPKHLITATGQRVTLRCSPRSGDLSVYWYQQSLDQGLQFLIQYYNGEERAKGNILERFSAQQFPDLHSELNLSSLELGDSALYFCASSGRQDLRLNYGYTFGSGTRLTVV.

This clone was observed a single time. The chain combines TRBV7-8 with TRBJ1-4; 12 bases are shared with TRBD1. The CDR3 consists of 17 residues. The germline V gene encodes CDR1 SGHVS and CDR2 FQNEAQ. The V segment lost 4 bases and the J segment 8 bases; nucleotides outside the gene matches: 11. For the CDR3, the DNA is TGTGCCAGCAGCTCAACCCCCGGGACAGGGGGCCTGGAAAAACTGTTTTTT. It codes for CASSSTPGTGGLEKLFF.

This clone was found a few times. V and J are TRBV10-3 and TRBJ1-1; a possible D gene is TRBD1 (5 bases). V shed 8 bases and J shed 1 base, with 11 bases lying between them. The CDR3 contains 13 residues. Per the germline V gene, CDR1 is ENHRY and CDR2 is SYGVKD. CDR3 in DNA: TGTGCCATCTCGGCAGGGAAGAACACTGAAGCTTTCTTT. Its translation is CAISAGKNTEAFF.

The CDR3 nucleotides read TGTGCCAGCAGCGTAGTGACAGGGCCCCTGAACACTGAAGCTTTCTTT. Translated: CASSVVTGPLNTEAFF. The V and J genes are TRBV9 and TRBJ1-1; 7 bases align to TRBD1. CDR3 length equals 16 residues. The ends lost 0 bases at V and 0 bases at J; junction bases unmatched: 5. Germline loops: CDR1 SGDLS, CDR2 YYNGEE.

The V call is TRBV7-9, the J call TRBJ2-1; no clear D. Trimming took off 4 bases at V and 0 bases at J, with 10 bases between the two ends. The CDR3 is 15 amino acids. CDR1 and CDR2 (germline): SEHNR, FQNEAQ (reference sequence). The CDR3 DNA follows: TGTGCCAGCAGCTCAACAGATAGCTCCTACAATGAGCAGTTCTTC. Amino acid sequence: CASSSTDSSYNEQFF.

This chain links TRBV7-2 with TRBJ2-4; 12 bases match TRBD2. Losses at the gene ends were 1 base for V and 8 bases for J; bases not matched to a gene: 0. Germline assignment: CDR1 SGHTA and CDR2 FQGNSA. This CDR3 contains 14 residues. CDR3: CASSLGLAGDIQYF. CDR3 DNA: TGTGCCAGCAGCTTAGGACTAGCGGGAGACATTCAGTACTTC.

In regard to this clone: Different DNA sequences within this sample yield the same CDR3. CDR3 amino acids: CASSLSPRGNTEAFF. The CDR3 DNA reads as TGTGCCAGCAGTTTATCGCCCCGGGGGAACACTGAAGCTTTCTTT. The gene calls are TRBV27 and TRBJ1-1; D is uncertain. Germline CDR1 reads MNHEY; CDR2 reads SMNVEV (reference sequence). V lost 0 bases and J lost 1, with 9 bases in between. The CDR3 is made up of 15 amino acids.

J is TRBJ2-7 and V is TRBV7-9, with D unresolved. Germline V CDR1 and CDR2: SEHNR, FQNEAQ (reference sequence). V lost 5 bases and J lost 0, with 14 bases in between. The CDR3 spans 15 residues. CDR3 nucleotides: TGTGCCAGCAGCCCACCCGTCCGTTCCTCCTACGAGCAGTACTTC. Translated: CASSPPVRSSYEQYF.

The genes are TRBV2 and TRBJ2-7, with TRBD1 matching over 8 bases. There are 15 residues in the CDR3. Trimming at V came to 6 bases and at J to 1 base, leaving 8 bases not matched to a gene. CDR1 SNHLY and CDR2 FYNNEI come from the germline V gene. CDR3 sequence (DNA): TGTGCCAGCAGAGACGACAGGGGAGGTTCCTACGAGCAGTACTTC. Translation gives CASRDDRGGSYEQYF.

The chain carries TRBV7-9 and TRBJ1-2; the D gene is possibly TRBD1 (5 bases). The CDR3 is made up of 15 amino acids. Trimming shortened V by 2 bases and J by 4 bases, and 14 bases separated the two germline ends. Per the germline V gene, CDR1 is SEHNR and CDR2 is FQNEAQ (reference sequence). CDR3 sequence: CASSLSGDSFYGYTF. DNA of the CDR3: TGTGCCAGCAGCTTATCGGGAGACAGTTTCTATGGCTACACCTTC.

CDR3 sequence (DNA): TGTGCCAGCAGCACCTGGGGCGAGGCGCGTAGGGTGACCCAGTACTTC. It translates to CASSTWGEARRVTQYF. The chain employs TRBV11-2 and TRBJ2-5; a weak D match, TRBD1 (5 bases). Per germline, CDR1 SGHAT and CDR2 FQNNGV. V shed 5 bases and J shed 7 bases, with 23 bases lying between them. CDR3 length: 16 residues.